Presented here are 25 T cell receptor beta chains from one specimen sequenced in a study of blood T cell repertoires in COVID-19. Some clones are missing from TCRdb's copy, which holds only in-frame ones; the method was immunoSEQ multiplex PCR. The sample lists approximately 230,000 clones; 86% were seen once. The specimen was peripheral blood. The source of these receptors is a man aged 25 to 40 who had recovered from COVID-19.

The rearrangement uses TRBV9 and TRBJ2-7; D remains unclear. The CDR3 spans 14 residues. Trimming pared 4 bases from V and 3 bases from J, leaving 14 bases between. Per germline, CDR1 SGDLS and CDR2 YYNGEE. As DNA, the CDR3 is TGTGCCAGCAGCCCCTCCCCGGAGTACTACGAGCAGTACTTC. Protein: CASSPSPEYYEQYF.

The chain employs TRBV19 and TRBJ2-7; the match to TRBD1 covers 9 bases. Germline V gene sequence: CDR1 LNHDA, CDR2 SQIVND (reference sequence). J was trimmed by 3 bases and V by 6 bases; bases with no gene match: 6. The CDR3 runs 14 residues. The DNA for the CDR3 is TGTGCCAGTAGGCCGGGACAGGGAATCTACGAGCAGTACTTC. Amino acids: CASRPGQGIYEQYF. Together with reference TRBV19 and TRBJ2-7, the CDR3 gives the full variable domain: DGGITQSPKYLFRKEGQNVTLSCEQNLNHDAMYWYRQDPGQGLRLIYYSQIVNDFQKGDIAEGYSVSREKKESFPLTVTSAQKNPTAFYLCASRPGQGIYEQYFGPGTRLTVT.

The chain employs TRBV27 and TRBJ1-2; D is perhaps TRBD1 (5 bases). The CDR3 covers 16 residues. V gave up 1 base and J gave up 3 bases, with 15 bases separating them. Per germline, CDR1 MNHEY and CDR2 SMNVEV (reference sequence). CDR3 loop: CASSLLGGAVDYGYTF. The DNA for the CDR3 is TGTGCCAGCAGTTTATTAGGAGGGGCCGTAGACTATGGCTACACCTTC.

In its sample, this clone was seen a few times. This chain joins TRBV29-1 and TRBJ2-5, with TRBD2 matching 8 bases. V dropped 6 bases and J dropped 7; count of bases not matched to a gene: 16. The CDR3 covers 15 residues. Germline V lookup: CDR1 SQVTM, CDR2 ANQGSEA. CDR3 in DNA: TGCAGCGTCGATTCTGGTCAGTCCCGGGAGGGGACCCAGTACTTC. It is translated as CSVDSGQSREGTQYF.

The chain carries TRBV11-2 and TRBJ1-6; no clear D. V lost 5 bases and J 7 bases, leaving 9 bases between the germline ends. CDR1 SGHAT and CDR2 FQNNGV come from the germline V gene. This CDR3 contains 13 residues. CDR3 DNA sequence: TGTGCCAGCAGCCTTAGGGAGAATTCACCCCTCCACTTT. As protein: CASSLRENSPLHF.

This clone is a singleton in its sample. The CDR3 sequence is CASSPGQGNSPLHF. CDR3 bases: TGTGCCAGCAGCCCGGGACAGGGGAATTCACCCCTCCACTTT. The genes are TRBV7-2 and TRBJ1-6, with 10 bases fitting TRBD1. This CDR3 has 14 residues. Per germline, CDR1 SGHTA and CDR2 FQGNSA. The trim removed 5 bases at V and 7 bases at J, leaving 2 bases unmatched.

The CDR3 loop is CATSDSRGYYGYTF. The CDR3 nucleotides are TGTGCCACCAGTGACTCCCGGGGGTACTATGGCTACACCTTC. The chain links TRBV24-1 to TRBJ1-2, with D maybe TRBD1 (5 bases). Germline-derived CDR1 and CDR2 are KGHDR and SFDVKD. The V gene lost 4 bases and the J gene lost 3 bases, with 11 bases spanning the gap. The CDR3 totals 14 residues.

The rearrangement joins TRBV10-3 to TRBJ2-3; the match to TRBD2 covers 12 bases. With 4 bases clipped from V and 2 bases from J, the junction kept 7 bases outside the gene matches. Germline V gives CDR1 ENHRY, CDR2 SYGVKD. The CDR3 has 17 amino acids. DNA for the CDR3: TGTGCCATCAGTGCCCGGACTAGCGGGGACTACACAGATACGCAGTATTTT. It translates to CAISARTSGDYTDTQYF.

The genes are TRBV2 and TRBJ1-1, with D unresolved. V lost 0 bases, J lost 1 base, and 9 bases lay in between. The CDR3 consists of 15 residues. Per the germline V gene, CDR1 is SNHLY and CDR2 is FYNNEI. The CDR3 bases are TGTGCCAGCAGTGAAGCCGGGGTCCCGAACACTGAAGCTTTCTTT. Translated, it gives CASSEAGVPNTEAFF.

The gene calls are TRBV6-5 and TRBJ1-3; weak D call: TRBD1 (5 bases). Germline CDR1 is MNHEY and CDR2 is SVGAGI. The germline V and J ends were trimmed by 2 bases and 2 bases, with 10 bases remaining between them. The CDR3 runs 15 residues. CDR3 loop: CASSYDQGTGNTIYF. CDR3 nucleotide sequence: TGTGCCAGCAGTTACGATCAGGGTACTGGAAACACCATATATTTT.

The chain couples TRBV10-1 to TRBJ2-7; 11 positions agree with TRBD1. This CDR3 is built from 14 residues. Trimming at V came to 2 bases and at J to 3 bases, leaving 0 bases not matched to a gene. The germline CDR1 and CDR2 sequences are WNHNN and SYGVQD (reference sequence). The CDR3 DNA is TGCGCCAGCAGTGAGGGGACAGGGGGCTACGAGCAGTACTTC. Translated, it gives CASSEGTGGYEQYF.

The J gene is TRBJ1-2, the V gene TRBV4-3, with 10 bases fitting TRBD1. V was pared by 0 bases and J by 5 bases, with 3 bases of the junction left unmatched. Germline assignment: CDR1 LGHNA and CDR2 YSLEER. The CDR3 covers 15 residues. In DNA form, the CDR3 reads TGCGCCAGCAGCCAAGACCGGACAGGGGGATATGGCTACACCTTC. It translates to CASSQDRTGGYGYTF.

The chain employs TRBV6-5 and TRBJ2-2; possible D gene TRBD1, 5 bases. The CDR3 loop spans 16 amino acids. The V end was cut by 0 bases, the J end by 8 bases, with 16 bases between. The germline V gene has CDR1 MNHEY and CDR2 SVGAGI. The DNA for the CDR3 is TGTGCCAGCAGTTACTCTTATAACGGACCAGGGGGGGAGCTGTTTTTT. This translates into CASSYSYNGPGGELFF.

The V gene is TRBV6-5, the J gene TRBJ2-5; 8 positions match TRBD1. J was trimmed by 2 bases and V by 7 bases; bases with no gene match: 9. This CDR3 is built from 15 residues. Germline values: CDR1 MNHEY, CDR2 SVGAGI. The CDR3 protein is CASTSDRVPQETQYF. Written as DNA, the CDR3 is TGTGCCAGCACCTCGGACAGGGTTCCACAAGAGACCCAGTACTTC.

This rearrangement joins TRBV19 to TRBJ2-7, with 7 nucleotides matching TRBD2. Germline values: CDR1 LNHDA, CDR2 SQIVND (reference sequence). The CDR3 spans 15 residues. Trimming at V came to 8 bases and at J to 1 base, leaving 11 bases not matched to a gene. The chain's CDR3 is CASSISPAGSYEQYF. CDR3 sequence (DNA): TGTGCCAGTTCTATCTCCCCAGCGGGGTCCTACGAGCAGTACTTC. Full variable domain (rest looked up from reference TRBV19 and TRBJ2-7): DGGITQSPKYLFRKEGQNVTLSCEQNLNHDAMYWYRQDPGQGLRLIYYSQIVNDFQKGDIAEGYSVSREKKESFPLTVTSAQKNPTAFYLCASSISPAGSYEQYFGPGTRLTVT.

The chain links TRBV30 to TRBJ2-1; 14 positions match TRBD2. The CDR3 sequence is 18 residues long. The V gene end was trimmed by 5 bases and the J gene end by 1 base; junction bases not matched to a gene: 10. Germline-derived CDR1 and CDR2 are GTSNPN and SVGIG (reference sequence). Written as DNA, the CDR3 is TGTGCCTGGGACTCCGGACTAGCGGGGGGCCTATCCTACAATGAGCAGTTCTTC. Protein product: CAWDSGLAGGLSYNEQFF.

The chain joins TRBV27 to TRBJ2-7, with 9 bases lining up with TRBD1. This CDR3 has 14 amino acids. Per germline, CDR1 MNHEY and CDR2 SMNVEV (reference sequence). The V segment lost 2 bases and the J segment 7 bases; nucleotides outside the gene matches: 6. CDR3 protein: CASSLNRGLGEQYF. CDR3 sequence (DNA): TGTGCCAGCAGTTTAAACAGGGGGCTAGGGGAGCAGTACTTC.

The rearrangement links TRBV19 to TRBJ2-2, with TRBD1 as a possible D gene (6 bases). Germline values: CDR1 LNHDA, CDR2 SQIVND (reference sequence). This CDR3 has 15 amino acids. With 0 bases removed from V and 6 bases from J, the gap between germline ends came to 11 bases. The CDR3 coding sequence is TGTGCCAGTAGTATAGATACAGGGATGGCCGGGGAGCTGTTTTTT. It encodes CASSIDTGMAGELFF.

The rearrangement uses TRBV6-6 and TRBJ2-7; a weak D match, TRBD2 (5 bases). CDR1 and CDR2 (germline): MNHNY, SVGAGI (reference sequence). The CDR3 extends over 14 amino acids. V lost 0 bases and J 5 bases, leaving 11 bases between the germline ends. The CDR3 sequence is CASSYSDGGDEQYF. CDR3 nucleotide sequence: TGTGCCAGCAGTTACTCGGACGGAGGCGACGAGCAGTACTTC.

The chain links TRBV7-9 to TRBJ2-7; the D gene is possibly TRBD2 (5 bases). The germline gives CDR1 SEHNR, CDR2 FQNEAQ (reference sequence). This CDR3 has 13 residues. Trimming took off 8 bases at V and 0 bases at J, with 11 bases between the two ends. The CDR3 protein is CASRGIHSYEQYF. In DNA form, the CDR3 reads TGTGCCAGCCGGGGAATCCACTCCTACGAGCAGTACTTC.

This clone has only one observation. The chain employs TRBV10-1 and TRBJ2-2, with D possibly matching TRBD2 (6 bases). CDR1 is WNHNN and CDR2 is SYGVQD in the germline V gene (reference sequence). CDR3 size: 14 residues. V was shortened by 0 bases and J by 5 bases, with 7 bases between the two germline ends. The CDR3 sequence: CASSESGGTGELFF. CDR3 DNA: TGCGCCAGCAGTGAGTCGGGAGGAACCGGGGAGCTGTTTTTT.

V gene TRBV5-1 combines with J gene TRBJ2-7; TRBD1 matches at 7 bases. The J segment lost 1 base and the V segment lost 7 bases, leaving 11 bases of the junction unmatched. Germline V gene lookup returns CDR1 SGHRS and CDR2 YFSETQ. This CDR3 spans 15 amino acids. CDR3 nucleotide sequence: TGCGCCAGCCGCGTCACACCGGGACAGTCCTACGAGCAGTACTTC. This translates into CASRVTPGQSYEQYF. The full variable domain, with the rest looked up from reference TRBV5-1 and TRBJ2-7, is KAGVTQTPRYLIKTRGQQVTLSCSPISGHRSVSWYQQTPGQGLQFLFEYFSETQRNKGNFPGRFSGRQFSNSRSEMNVSTLELGDSALYLCASRVTPGQSYEQYFGPGTRLTVT.

DNA for the CDR3: TGTGCCAGCCATGACAGCAGTAATTCACCCCTCCACTTT. It yields the protein CASHDSSNSPLHF. The chain carries TRBV6-4 and TRBJ1-6; D perhaps matches TRBD1 (5 bases). Trimming left V 8 bases short and J 6 bases short, with 11 bases between. Germline loops: CDR1 MRHNA, CDR2 SNTAGT. This CDR3 spans 13 amino acids.

This sequence joins TRBV6-5 and TRBJ1-1; the D is unclear. CDR1 and CDR2 from the germline V gene are MNHEY and SVGAGI. Trimming took 2 bases from V and 4 from J, leaving 11 bases between them. The length of the CDR3 is 14 residues. The DNA for the CDR3 is TGTGCCAGCAGTTACGAGGGAATTGGCACTGAAGCTTTCTTT. This sequence encodes CASSYEGIGTEAFF.

DNA for the CDR3: TGTGCCTGGCGCCTTAGGGGCTCCTACGAGCAGTACTTC. Protein sequence: CAWRLRGSYEQYF. This chain joins TRBV30 and TRBJ2-7; D is possibly TRBD1 (5 bases). The germline CDR1 and CDR2 sequences are GTSNPN and SVGIG (reference sequence). This CDR3 has 13 residues. V was clipped by 5 bases and J by 0 bases, with 11 bases between them. The full variable domain, with the rest looked up from reference TRBV30 and TRBJ2-7, is SQTIHQWPATLVQPVGSPLSLECTVEGTSNPNLYWYRQAAGRGLQLLFYSVGIGQISSEVPQNLSASRPQDRQFILSSKKLLLSDSGFYLCAWRLRGSYEQYFGPGTRLTVT.